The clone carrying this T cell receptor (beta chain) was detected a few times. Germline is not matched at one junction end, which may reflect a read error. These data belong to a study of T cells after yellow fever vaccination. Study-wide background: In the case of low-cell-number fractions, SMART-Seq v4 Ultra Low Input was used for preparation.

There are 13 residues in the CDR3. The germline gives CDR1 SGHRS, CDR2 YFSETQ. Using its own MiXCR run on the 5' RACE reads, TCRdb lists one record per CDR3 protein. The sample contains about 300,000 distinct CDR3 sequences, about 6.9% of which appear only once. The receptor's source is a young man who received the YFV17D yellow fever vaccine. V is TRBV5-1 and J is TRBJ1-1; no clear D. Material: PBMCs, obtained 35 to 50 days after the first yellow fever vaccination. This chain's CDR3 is CASGLQTNTEAFF. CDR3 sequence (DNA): TGCGCCAGCGGCTTGCAGACGAACACTGAAGCTTTCTTT.